This T cell receptor (beta chain) was documented in a study of beta chain features in type 1 diabetes. Overall study context: Age, gender, cell numbers and subset yield matched between patients and controls.

The whole isolated RNA underwent reverse transcription, so sequencing captured expressed TCRB transcripts. Clones were read by immunoSEQ multiplex PCR, and TCRdb kept only the in-frame ones, dropping some. The table shows around 360,000 clones, with roughly an eighth occurring only once. Deletions cut 6 bases from V and 2 bases from J, with 13 bases between. Per the germline V gene, CDR1 is SGHTA and CDR2 is FQGNSA. CDR3 length: 14 amino acids. Broader study findings: For patients, the naive, central memory and Treg TCRB repertoires appeared more alike than for healthy donors. Moderate but significant shortening of TCRB CDR3s was recorded in all four CD4+ subsets from Type 1 diabetes patients. When VDJ junctions were examined, type 1 diabetes patients showed fewer insertions and more deletions. Patients and controls would share equally any PCR tilt toward shorter templates.

In the case of this clone: As yet, its antigen is unknown.

The receptor was derived from a woman younger than 35 with type 1 diabetes. Sequencing input: naive CD4+ T cells from blood. The chain couples TRBV7-2 to TRBJ2-5; D possibly corresponds to TRBD2 (6 bases). CDR3 coding DNA: TGTGCCAGCAGTGGAGGGCAGAAACAAGAGACCCAGTACTTC. Translated: CASSGGQKQETQYF.